This T cell receptor beta chain emerged from a study of control samples from healthy donors and cancer patients. The CDR3 contains 18 residues. CDR1 WSHSY and CDR2 SAAADI come from the germline V gene. Trimming cost V 4 bases and J 3 bases; bases outside gene matches: 15. Data came from immunoSEQ multiplex PCR; TCRdb stores just in-frame clones and leaves some out. Among under 130,000 clones listed, around 89% were seen once. This chain connects TRBV10-2 to TRBJ2-7, with TRBD1 matching over 10 bases. The source material was PBMCs. This TCR came from a man in his sixties with lung cancer. The CDR3 region has the DNA TGCGCCAGCAGTGCCGGGACAGGGGCCGGACAGGAGAGCTACGAGCAGTACTTC. Its protein product is CASSAGTGAGQESYEQYF.